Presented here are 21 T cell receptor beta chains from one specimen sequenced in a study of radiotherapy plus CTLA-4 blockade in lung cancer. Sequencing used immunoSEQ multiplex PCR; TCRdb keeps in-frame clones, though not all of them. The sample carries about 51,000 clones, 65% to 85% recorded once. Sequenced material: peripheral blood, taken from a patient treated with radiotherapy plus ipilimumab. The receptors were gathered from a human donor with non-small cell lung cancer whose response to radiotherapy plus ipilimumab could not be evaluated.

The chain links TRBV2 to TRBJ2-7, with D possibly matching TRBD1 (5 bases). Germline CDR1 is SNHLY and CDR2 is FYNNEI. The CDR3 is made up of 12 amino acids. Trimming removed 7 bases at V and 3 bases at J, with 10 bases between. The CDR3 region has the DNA TGTGCCAGCAATAGACAGTACTACGAGCAGTACTTC. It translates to CASNRQYYEQYF.

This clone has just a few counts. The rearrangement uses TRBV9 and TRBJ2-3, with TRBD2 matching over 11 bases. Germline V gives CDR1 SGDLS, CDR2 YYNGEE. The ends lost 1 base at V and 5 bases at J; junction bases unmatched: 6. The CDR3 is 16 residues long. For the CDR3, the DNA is TGTGCCAGCAGCGTACGACTAGCGGGAATGGGAGATACGCAGTATTTT. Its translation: CASSVRLAGMGDTQYF.

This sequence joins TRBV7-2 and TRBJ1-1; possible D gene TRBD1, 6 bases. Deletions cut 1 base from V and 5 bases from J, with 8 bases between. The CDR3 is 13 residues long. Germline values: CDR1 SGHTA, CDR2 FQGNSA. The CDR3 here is CASSLGQGTEAFF. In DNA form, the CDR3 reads TGTGCCAGCAGCTTAGGGCAGGGGACTGAAGCTTTCTTT.

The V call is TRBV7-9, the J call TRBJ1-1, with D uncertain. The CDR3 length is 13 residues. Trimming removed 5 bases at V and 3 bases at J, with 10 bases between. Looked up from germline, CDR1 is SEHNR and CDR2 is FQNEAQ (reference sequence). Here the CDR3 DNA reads TGTGCCAGCAGCCTCCCGAGGCACACTGAAGCTTTCTTT. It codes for CASSLPRHTEAFF.

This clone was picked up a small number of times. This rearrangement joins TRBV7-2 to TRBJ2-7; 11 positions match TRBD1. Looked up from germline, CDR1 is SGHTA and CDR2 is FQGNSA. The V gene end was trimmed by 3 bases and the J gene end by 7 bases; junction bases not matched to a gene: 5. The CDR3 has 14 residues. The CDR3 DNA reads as TGTGCCAGCAGCTTTGGACAGGGGGCAAGAGAGCAGTACTTC. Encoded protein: CASSFGQGAREQYF. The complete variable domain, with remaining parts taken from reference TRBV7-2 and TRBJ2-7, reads GAGVSQSPSNKVTEKGKDVELRCDPISGHTALYWYRQSLGQGLEFLIYFQGNSAPDKSGLPSDRFSAERTGGSVSTLTIQRTQQEDSAVYLCASSFGQGAREQYFGPGTRLTVT.

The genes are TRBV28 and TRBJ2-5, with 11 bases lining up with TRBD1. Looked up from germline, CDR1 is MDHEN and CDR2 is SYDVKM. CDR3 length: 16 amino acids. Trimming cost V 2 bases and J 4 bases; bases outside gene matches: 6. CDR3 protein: CASSLIIGQGAETQYF. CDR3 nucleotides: TGTGCCAGCAGTTTAATAATTGGACAGGGGGCAGAGACCCAGTACTTC.

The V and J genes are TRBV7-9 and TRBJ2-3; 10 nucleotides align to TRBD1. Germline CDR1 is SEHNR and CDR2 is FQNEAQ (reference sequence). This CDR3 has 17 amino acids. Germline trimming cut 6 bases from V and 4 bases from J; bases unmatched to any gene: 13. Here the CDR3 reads CASRPPTGTGVPDTQYF. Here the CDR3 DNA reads TGTGCCAGCAGACCTCCGACCGGGACAGGGGTTCCAGATACGCAGTATTTT.

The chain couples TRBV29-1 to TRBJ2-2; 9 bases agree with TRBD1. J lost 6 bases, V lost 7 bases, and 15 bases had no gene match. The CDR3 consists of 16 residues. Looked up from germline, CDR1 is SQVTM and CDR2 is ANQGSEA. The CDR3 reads CSAPGSDRGLSGELFF. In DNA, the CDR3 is TGCAGCGCCCCGGGCTCGGACAGGGGACTCTCCGGGGAGCTGTTTTTT.

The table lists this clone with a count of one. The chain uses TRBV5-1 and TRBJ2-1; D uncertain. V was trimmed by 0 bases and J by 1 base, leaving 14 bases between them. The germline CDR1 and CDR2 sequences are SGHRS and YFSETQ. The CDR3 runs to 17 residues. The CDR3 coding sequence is TGCGCCAGCAGCTTGGGTTTCCCTCGCCAGTCCTACAATGAGCAGTTCTTC. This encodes CASSLGFPRQSYNEQFF.

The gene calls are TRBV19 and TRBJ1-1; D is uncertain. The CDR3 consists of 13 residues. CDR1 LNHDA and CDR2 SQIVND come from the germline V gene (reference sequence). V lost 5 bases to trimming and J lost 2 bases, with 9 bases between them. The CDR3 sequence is CASSRQVNTEAFF. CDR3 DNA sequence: TGTGCCAGTAGTCGGCAGGTCAACACTGAAGCTTTCTTT.

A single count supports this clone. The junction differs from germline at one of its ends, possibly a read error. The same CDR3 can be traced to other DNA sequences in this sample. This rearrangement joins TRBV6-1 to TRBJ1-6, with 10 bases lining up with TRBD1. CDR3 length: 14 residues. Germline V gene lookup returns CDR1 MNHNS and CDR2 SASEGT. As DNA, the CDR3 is TGTGCCAGCGCCCCGGGACAGGGGAGTTCACCTCTCCACTTT. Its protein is CASAPGQGSSPLHF.

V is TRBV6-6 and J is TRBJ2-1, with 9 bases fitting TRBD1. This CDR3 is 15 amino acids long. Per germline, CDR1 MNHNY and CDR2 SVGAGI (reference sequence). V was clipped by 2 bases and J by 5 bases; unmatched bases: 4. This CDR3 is CASSYGQGKDNEQFF. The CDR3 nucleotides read TGTGCCAGCAGTTACGGACAGGGGAAGGACAATGAGCAGTTCTTC.

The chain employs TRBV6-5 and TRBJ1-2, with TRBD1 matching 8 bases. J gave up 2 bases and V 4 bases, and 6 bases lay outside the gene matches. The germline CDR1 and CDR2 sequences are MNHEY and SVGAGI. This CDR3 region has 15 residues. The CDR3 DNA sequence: TGTGCCAGCAGTTCAACAGGGACAGGAAACTATGGCTACACCTTC. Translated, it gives CASSSTGTGNYGYTF.

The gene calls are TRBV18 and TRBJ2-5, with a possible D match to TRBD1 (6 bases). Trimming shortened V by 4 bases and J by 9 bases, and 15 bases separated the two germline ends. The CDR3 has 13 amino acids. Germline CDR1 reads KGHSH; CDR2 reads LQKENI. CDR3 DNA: TGTGCCAGCTCACGGGAATTGAAGGGGGCCCAGTACTTC. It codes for CASSRELKGAQYF.

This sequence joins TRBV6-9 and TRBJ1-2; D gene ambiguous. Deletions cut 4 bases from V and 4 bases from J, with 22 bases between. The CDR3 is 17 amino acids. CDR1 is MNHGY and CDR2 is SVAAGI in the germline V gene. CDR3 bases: TGTGCCAGCAGTTTGGAAAAGACTTACGGAAAGACCTATGGCTACACCTTC. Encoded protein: CASSLEKTYGKTYGYTF.

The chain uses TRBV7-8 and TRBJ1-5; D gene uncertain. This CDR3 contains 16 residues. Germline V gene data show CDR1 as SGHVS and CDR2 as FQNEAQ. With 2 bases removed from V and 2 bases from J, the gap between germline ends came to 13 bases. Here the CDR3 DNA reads TGTGCCAGCAGCTTAATGGGAGGGAGAGGCAATCAGCCCCAGCATTTT. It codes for CASSLMGGRGNQPQHF.

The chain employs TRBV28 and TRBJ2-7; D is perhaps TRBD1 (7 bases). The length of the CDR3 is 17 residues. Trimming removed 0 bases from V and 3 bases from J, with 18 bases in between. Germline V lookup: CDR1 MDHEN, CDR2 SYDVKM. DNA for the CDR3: TGTGCCAGCAGTTTATGGTTAATGGCAGGGGGACTCTACGAGCAGTACTTC. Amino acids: CASSLWLMAGGLYEQYF.

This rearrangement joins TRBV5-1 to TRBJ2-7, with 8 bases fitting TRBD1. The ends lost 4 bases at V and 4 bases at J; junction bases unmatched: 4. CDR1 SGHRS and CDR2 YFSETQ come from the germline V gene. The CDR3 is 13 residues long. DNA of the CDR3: TGCGCCAGCAGCATTGACAGGGGATACGAGCAGTACTTC. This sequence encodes CASSIDRGYEQYF.

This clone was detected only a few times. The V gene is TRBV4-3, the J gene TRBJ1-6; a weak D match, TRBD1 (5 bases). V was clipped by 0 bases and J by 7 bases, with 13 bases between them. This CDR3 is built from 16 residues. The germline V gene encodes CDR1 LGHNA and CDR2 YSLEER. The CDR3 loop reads CASSQDGQGWNSPLHF. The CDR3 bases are TGCGCCAGCAGCCAAGATGGGCAGGGCTGGAATTCACCCCTCCACTTT.

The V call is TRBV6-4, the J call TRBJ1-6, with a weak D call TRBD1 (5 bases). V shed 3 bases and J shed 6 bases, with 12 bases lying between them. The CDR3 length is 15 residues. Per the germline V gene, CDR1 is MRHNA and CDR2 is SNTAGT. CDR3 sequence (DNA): TGTGCCAGCAGTGATTTGGGGGGATCTAATTCACCCCTCCACTTT. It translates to CASSDLGGSNSPLHF.

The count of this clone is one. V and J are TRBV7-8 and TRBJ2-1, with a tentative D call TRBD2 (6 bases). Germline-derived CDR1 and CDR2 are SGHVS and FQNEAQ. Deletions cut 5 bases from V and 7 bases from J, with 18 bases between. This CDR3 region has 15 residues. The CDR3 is CASSPWRQGGNEQFF. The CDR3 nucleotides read TGTGCCAGCAGCCCATGGCGGCAGGGAGGTAATGAGCAGTTCTTC.